The 31 T cell receptor beta chains reported below all come from one sample, sequenced in a study of T cells in Graves' hyperthyroidism and ophthalmopathy. Using RNA transcripts as the source, TCR beta CDR3 regions were amplified. HTBI primers drove first-round RT-PCR of the TCR CDR3. TCRdb used MiXCR to reprocess the multiplex PCR reads, holding one entry per CDR3 protein. The sample carries under 700,000 distinct CDR3 sequences, roughly 17% recorded once. Material: blood. The receptors originated from a woman aged 18-35 years with Graves' hyperthyroidism.

The table lists this clonotype with many counts. The rearrangement joins TRBV12-3 or TRBV12-4 to TRBJ2-1, with 10 bases lining up with TRBD2. Trimming at V came to 1 base and at J to 5 bases, leaving 11 bases not matched to a gene. The CDR3 covers 18 residues. The chain's CDR3 is CASSLELGSGGINNEQFF. CDR3 coding DNA: TGTGCCAGCAGTTTAGAGTTGGGTAGCGGGGGGATAAACAATGAGCAGTTCTTC.

This clonotype came up many times. This chain connects TRBV30 to TRBJ1-1; D gene uncertain. The CDR3 covers 11 residues. The V gene lost 1 base and the J gene lost 7 bases, with 7 bases spanning the gap. Germline V lookup: CDR1 GTSNPN, CDR2 SVGIG (reference sequence). CDR3 nucleotide sequence: TGTGCCTGGAGTGGAGGGAGTGAAGCTTTCTTT. Its protein product is CAWSGGSEAFF.

At least ten counts were recorded for this clonotype. This sequence joins TRBV2 and TRBJ2-1; possibly TRBD1 for D (6 bases). Germline lookup yields CDR1 SNHLY and CDR2 FYNNEI. Trimming removed 6 bases at V and 0 bases at J, with 15 bases between. This CDR3 has 16 amino acids. As DNA, the CDR3 is TGTGCCAGCAGATACAGGGCTCCTAGCTCCTACAATGAGCAGTTCTTC. It codes for CASRYRAPSSYNEQFF.

This clonotype was recorded a few times. J is TRBJ2-1 and V is TRBV12-3 or TRBV12-4, with 11 positions matching TRBD2. V lost 6 bases to trimming and J lost 7 bases; unmatched junction nucleotides: 11. CDR3 length: 16 residues. Here the CDR3 DNA reads TGTGCCAGCAGCCCCTATCTAGCGGGAGGATGGAATGAGCAGTTCTTC. Its translation is CASSPYLAGGWNEQFF.

Many counts were recorded for this clonotype. The chain combines TRBV6-1 with TRBJ2-1; D is unresolved. CDR3 length: 12 residues. Per the germline V gene, CDR1 is MNHNS and CDR2 is SASEGT. The germline V and J ends were trimmed by 6 bases and 9 bases, with 12 bases remaining between them. In nucleotides, the CDR3 is TGTGCCAGCAGCTCAGACGTCGGTGAGCAGTTCTTC. Amino acid sequence: CASSSDVGEQFF.

This clonotype was seen more than once but under ten times. CDR3 sequence reads: CASRTFDRGLSEQYF. In DNA form, the CDR3 reads TGTGCCAGCAGAACCTTTGACAGGGGGCTGTCCGAGCAGTACTTC. V and J are TRBV2 and TRBJ2-7; 10 bases agree with TRBD1. CDR1 and CDR2 from the germline V gene are SNHLY and FYNNEI. This CDR3 has 15 amino acids. The V and J ends lost 6 bases and 6 bases, in that order; junction bases with no gene match: 11.

This clonotype was detected only a few times. This sequence joins TRBV7-9 and TRBJ2-5, with 10 bases matching TRBD2. Trimming cost V 5 bases and J 5 bases; bases outside gene matches: 8. The length of the CDR3 is 15 residues. Germline V CDR1 and CDR2: SEHNR, FQNEAQ (reference sequence). The CDR3 reads CASSPVAGGLETQYF. In DNA form, the CDR3 reads TGTGCCAGCAGCCCCGTAGCGGGGGGCCTGGAGACCCAGTACTTC.

Many counts were recorded for this clonotype. CDR3 DNA sequence: TGCAGTGTACGAGAAGGGAGGTTTGAAAAACTGTTTTTT. As protein: CSVREGRFEKLFF. J is TRBJ1-4 and V is TRBV20-1; D uncertain. V gave up 7 bases and J gave up 7 bases, with 16 bases separating them. The length of the CDR3 is 13 residues. The germline CDR1 and CDR2 sequences are DFQATT and SNEGSKA (reference sequence).

This clonotype has at least ten counts. The rearrangement joins TRBV6-2 or TRBV6-3 to TRBJ2-1; 9 nucleotides match TRBD2. The CDR3 extends over 16 amino acids. Germline-derived CDR1 and CDR2 are MNHEY and SVGEGT. With 0 bases clipped from V and 5 bases from J, the junction kept 5 bases outside the gene matches. This CDR3 is CASSYSGTSRHNEQFF. The CDR3 nucleotides read TGTGCCAGCAGTTACTCGGGGACTAGCAGGCACAATGAGCAGTTCTTC.

The CDR3 protein is CASSHFGGIYNEQFF. In DNA form, the CDR3 reads TGTGCCAGTAGCCACTTCGGGGGGATCTACAATGAGCAGTTCTTC. The rearrangement joins TRBV19 to TRBJ2-1; 7 positions agree with TRBD2. The CDR3 extends over 15 amino acids. The germline V gene has CDR1 LNHDA and CDR2 SQIVND (reference sequence). V shed 6 bases, J shed 3 bases, and the junction held 8 bases outside the gene matches.

This clonotype has only a few counts. The chain carries TRBV7-6 and TRBJ2-3; tentative D call: TRBD1 (6 bases). This CDR3 is built from 16 residues. CDR1 SGHVS and CDR2 FNYEAQ come from the germline V gene. V was trimmed by 5 bases and J by 0 bases, leaving 15 bases between them. The CDR3 loop is CASSTRTATSTDTQYF. CDR3 DNA sequence: TGTGCCAGCAGCACTAGGACAGCCACTAGCACAGATACGCAGTATTTT.

This clonotype was counted at least ten times. The gene calls are TRBV20-1 and TRBJ2-3; D is unresolved. The CDR3 length is 13 residues. The V and J ends lost 5 bases and 6 bases respectively, with 15 bases between them. Germline CDR1 DFQATT, CDR2 SNEGSKA (reference sequence). The CDR3 protein is CSAPRVTPDTQYF. CDR3 DNA: TGCAGTGCTCCTCGGGTGACGCCGGATACGCAGTATTTT.

For this clonotype: This may come from a read error, since a much larger clone is one base off. V and J are TRBV28 and TRBJ2-3; the match to TRBD1 covers 7 bases. The germline V gene has CDR1 MDHEN and CDR2 SYDVKM. The CDR3 loop spans 15 amino acids. The CDR3 sequence: CAGSFPGQGVGTQYF. The CDR3 DNA is TGTGCCGGCAGTTTCCCCGGGCAGGGGGTGGGCACGCAGTATTTT. Together with reference TRBV28 and TRBJ2-3, the CDR3 gives the full variable domain: DVKVTQSSRYLVKRTGEKVFLECVQDMDHENMFWYRQDPGLGLRLIYFSYDVKMKEKGDIPEGYSVSREKKERFSLILESASTNQTSMYLCAGSFPGQGVGTQYFGPGTRLTVL.

This clonotype was counted many times. The chain has TRBV7-3 and TRBJ2-1; D call uncertain. The germline V and J ends were trimmed by 1 base and 0 bases, with 10 bases remaining between them. Germline CDR1 SGHTA, CDR2 FQGTGA. CDR3 length: 16 residues. The DNA of the CDR3 is TGTGCCAGCAGCTTAAACCCCTCAAGCTCCTACAATGAGCAGTTCTTC. It specifies CASSLNPSSSYNEQFF.

The chain employs TRBV2 and TRBJ2-1, with D maybe TRBD2 (6 bases). V lost 8 bases and J lost 3, with 20 bases in between. Germline lookup yields CDR1 SNHLY and CDR2 FYNNEI. This CDR3 spans 16 amino acids. The CDR3 DNA sequence: TGTGCCAGCGCCCAAACGGTACTAGCTGGCTACAATGAGCAGTTCTTC. This gives the protein CASAQTVLAGYNEQFF.

This clonotype has at least ten counts. The chain combines TRBV7-9 with TRBJ1-1; tentative D call: TRBD1 (5 bases). Germline CDR1 and CDR2: SEHNR and FQNEAQ (reference sequence). Deletions cut 5 bases from V and 0 bases from J, with 16 bases between. The CDR3 extends over 16 amino acids. The CDR3 sequence is CASSPPAGPMNTEAFF. The DNA of the CDR3 is TGTGCCAGCAGCCCACCCGCAGGGCCCATGAACACTGAAGCTTTCTTT.

This clonotype was observed at least ten times. This chain links TRBV20-1 with TRBJ2-1; D gene ambiguous. V was shortened by 3 bases and J by 0 bases, with 9 bases between the two germline ends. The germline CDR1 and CDR2 sequences are DFQATT and SNEGSKA (reference sequence). CDR3 length: 14 residues. DNA of the CDR3: TGCAGTGCTAGTTACAGCCGCTCCTACAATGAGCAGTTCTTC. This sequence encodes CSASYSRSYNEQFF.

As regards this clonotype: A read error may explain this, as a much larger clone is one base away. The chain recombines TRBV12-3 or TRBV12-4 with TRBJ1-5; D remains ambiguous. The CDR3 length is 17 residues. V lost 5 bases and J lost 13, with 30 bases in between. CDR3 protein: CASSVARTLVGSGTQHF. The CDR3 DNA is TGTGCCAGCAGTGTGGCTCGAACCCTAGTCGGGTCTGGTACGCAGCATTTT.

The table lists this clonotype with many counts. V and J are TRBV3-1 and TRBJ1-1; weak D call: TRBD1 (5 bases). Trimming took off 0 bases at V and 10 bases at J, with 12 bases between the two ends. In germline, CDR1 is LGHDT, CDR2 YNNKEL (reference sequence). This CDR3 is built from 13 residues. The CDR3 spells CASSQEVAGGAFF. The DNA for the CDR3 is TGTGCCAGCAGCCAAGAAGTGGCGGGGGGAGCTTTCTTT.

V gene TRBV4-1 combines with J gene TRBJ1-3, with D possibly TRBD1 on 5 matching bases. Germline CDR1 and CDR2: MGHRA and YSYEKL. The CDR3 extends over 15 amino acids. V was cut by 2 bases and J by 3 bases, with 11 bases left in between. The CDR3: CASSQTGGIGNTIYF. DNA of the CDR3: TGCGCCAGCAGCCAAACGGGGGGTATTGGAAACACCATATATTTT.

The chain employs TRBV18 and TRBJ2-5; D might be TRBD2 (5 bases). The V end lost 2 bases, the J end lost 0 bases, and 16 bases lay between the germline ends. The germline gives CDR1 KGHSH, CDR2 LQKENI. The CDR3 totals 17 residues. This chain's CDR3 is CASSPGVRGRNQETQYF. The CDR3 region has the DNA TGTGCCAGCTCACCAGGAGTCCGGGGAAGGAACCAAGAGACCCAGTACTTC.

This rearrangement joins TRBV6-1 to TRBJ1-4, with a tentative D call TRBD1 (6 bases). CDR1 and CDR2 from the germline V gene are MNHNS and SASEGT. With 4 bases removed from V and 9 bases from J, the gap between germline ends came to 18 bases. The CDR3 contains 15 residues. The CDR3 DNA is TGTGCCAGCAGTGCTAAACAGGGCACTGGGCAAAAACTGTTTTTT. Its protein is CASSAKQGTGQKLFF.

Concerning this clonotype: A single base separates this from a much larger clone, so it may be a read error. The genes are TRBV4-2 and TRBJ1-2; D perhaps matches TRBD1 (5 bases). CDR1 LGHNA and CDR2 YNFKEQ come from the germline V gene. The CDR3 has 12 residues. The CDR3 is CASSEGDYSYTF. The CDR3 DNA reads as TGTGCCAGCAGCGAAGGGGACTATAGCTACACCTTC.

This clonotype was detected many times. V is TRBV5-5 and J is TRBJ2-7; 8 bases line up with TRBD1. Per the germline V gene, CDR1 is SGHKS and CDR2 is YYEKEE (reference sequence). Trimming took 1 base from V and 6 from J; bases not matched to a gene: 6. CDR3 length equals 14 residues. The CDR3 DNA reads TGTGCCAGCAGCTTGTATCAGGGGGCGCTCGAGCAGTACTTC. This codes for CASSLYQGALEQYF. Full variable domain (outside the CDR3, taken from reference TRBV5-5 and TRBJ2-7): DAGVTQSPTHLIKTRGQQVTLRCSPISGHKSVSWYQQVLGQGPQFIFQYYEKEERGRGNFPDRFSARQFPNYSSELNVNALLLGDSALYLCASSLYQGALEQYFGPGTRLTVT.

At least ten counts were recorded for this clonotype. The chain carries TRBV18 and TRBJ2-5, with D uncertain. The CDR3 sequence is 14 residues long. Trimming took off 2 bases at V and 5 bases at J, with 12 bases between the two ends. Germline loops: CDR1 KGHSH, CDR2 LQKENI. The CDR3: CASSPADGAETQYF. The DNA of the CDR3 is TGTGCCAGCTCACCAGCGGACGGAGCGGAGACCCAGTACTTC.

This clonotype occurred a few times. The CDR3 here is CASSTRRGELFF. The CDR3 DNA sequence: TGTGCCAGTAGTACTCGACGCGGGGAGCTGTTTTTT. This chain uses TRBV19 with TRBJ2-2, with D unclear. V was clipped by 4 bases and J by 7 bases, with 7 bases between them. The germline gives CDR1 LNHDA, CDR2 SQIVND (reference sequence). The CDR3 runs to 12 residues.

The sample holds many counts of this clonotype. V usage is TRBV2 and J usage is TRBJ2-7; no clear D gene. Germline V lookup: CDR1 SNHLY, CDR2 FYNNEI. With 6 bases removed from V and 2 bases from J, the gap between germline ends came to 11 bases. CDR3 size: 13 residues. The CDR3 loop reads CASRPGIPYEQYF. In DNA, the CDR3 is TGTGCCAGCAGGCCTGGGATCCCCTACGAGCAGTACTTC. The entire variable domain, with the rest obtained from reference TRBV2 and TRBJ2-7, is as follows: EPEVTQTPSHQVTQMGQEVILRCVPISNHLYFYWYRQILGQKVEFLVSFYNNEISEKSEIFDDQFSVERPDGSNFTLKIRSTKLEDSAMYFCASRPGIPYEQYFGPGTRLTVT.

The chain carries TRBV29-1 and TRBJ1-1, with D perhaps TRBD1 (5 bases). There are 13 residues in the CDR3. CDR1 and CDR2 (germline): SQVTM, ANQGSEA. The V gene lost 6 bases and the J gene lost 4 bases, with 15 bases spanning the gap. CDR3 amino acids: CSVGRGWSTEAFF. CDR3 DNA sequence: TGCAGCGTGGGTAGGGGTTGGAGCACTGAAGCTTTCTTT. Complete variable domain (other parts from reference TRBV29-1 and TRBJ1-1): SAVISQKPSRDICQRGTSLTIQCQVDSQVTMMFWYRQQPGQSLTLIATANQGSEATYESGFVIDKFPISRPNLTFSTLTVSNMSPEDSSIYLCSVGRGWSTEAFFGQGTRLTVV.

This clonotype was counted at least ten times. This chain connects TRBV30 to TRBJ1-2, with unresolved D. Germline V CDR1 and CDR2: GTSNPN, SVGIG (reference sequence). The V end lost 0 bases, the J end lost 6 bases, and 5 bases lay between the germline ends. The length of the CDR3 is 11 residues. The CDR3 region is CAWSVKDGYTF. The CDR3 DNA is TGTGCCTGGAGTGTAAAGGATGGCTACACCTTC.

This clonotype was detected only a few times. V is TRBV3-1 and J is TRBJ2-5, with 7 bases lining up with TRBD1. Germline loops: CDR1 LGHDT, CDR2 YNNKEL (reference sequence). V shed 2 bases and J 0 bases; nucleotides not matched to a gene: 3. The CDR3 loop spans 15 amino acids. This CDR3 is CASSQRGTDQETQYF. DNA of the CDR3: TGTGCCAGCAGCCAACGAGGGACAGACCAAGAGACCCAGTACTTC.

This clonotype was observed a few times. A read error may account for a junction end that differs from germline. V usage is TRBV6-5 and J usage is TRBJ2-1; no firm D call. Looked up from germline, CDR1 is MNHEY and CDR2 is SVGAGI. The CDR3 spans 15 residues. The CDR3 DNA follows: TGTGCCAGCAGTTACGCAGGAATTCAAGCCGATGAGCGGTTCTTC. It codes for CASSYAGIQADERFF.